A single sample gave rise to the 18 T cell receptor beta chains below, sequenced in a study of control samples from healthy donors and cancer patients. Produced via immunoSEQ multiplex PCR; TCRdb's table is partial and in-frame only. The sample contains 130,000 to 150,000 clones, approximately 92% of which appear only once. The sequencing input was blood. These receptors came from a man aged 25-45 years in good health.

The chain has TRBV7-3 and TRBJ2-7; 8 nucleotides match TRBD2. Germline CDR1 is SGHTA and CDR2 is FQGTGA. This CDR3 has 14 amino acids. With V trimmed by 1 base and J by 1 base, 0 bases remained unmatched. CDR3 sequence reads: CASSLKRGSYEQYF. Here the CDR3 DNA reads TGTGCCAGCAGCTTAAAGCGGGGGTCCTACGAGCAGTACTTC.

The chain carries TRBV2 and TRBJ1-4, with 9 nucleotides matching TRBD1. The germline V gene encodes CDR1 SNHLY and CDR2 FYNNEI. The CDR3 contains 18 residues. Germline trimming cut 8 bases from V and 8 bases from J; bases unmatched to any gene: 21. The CDR3 sequence: CASQLLIGTGISREKLFF. As DNA, the CDR3 is TGTGCCAGCCAACTTTTAATCGGGACAGGGATTAGTAGGGAAAAACTGTTTTTT.

This clone was observed once. The germline gene is not matched at one end of the junction; a read error may be the cause. The J gene is TRBJ1-1, the V gene TRBV28, with a weak D call TRBD1 (5 bases). The CDR3 has 13 amino acids. Germline loops: CDR1 MDHEN, CDR2 SYDVKM. CDR3 bases: TGTGCCAGCAGGTTATACAGGAGAGGGGAAGCTTTCTTT. This sequence encodes CASRLYRRGEAFF.

The CDR3 DNA follows: TGCGCCAGCAGCCAAGATCAGAGGGGGCCGTCGACCGGGGAGCTGTTTTTT. Translating gives CASSQDQRGPSTGELFF. This chain joins TRBV4-1 and TRBJ2-2; TRBD1 matches 7 bases. V trimming: 0 bases; J trimming: 5 bases; junction bases outside the gene matches: 9. From germline, CDR1 is MGHRA and CDR2 YSYEKL. The CDR3 loop spans 17 amino acids.

This chain joins TRBV5-1 and TRBJ1-1; D is uncertain. Trimming took 2 bases from V and 5 from J, leaving 16 bases between them. Germline CDR1 SGHRS, CDR2 YFSETQ. The length of the CDR3 is 15 residues. In DNA form, the CDR3 reads TGCGCCAGCAGCTTTGAGCCGGACCGGGCAACTGAAGCTTTCTTT. The encoded protein is CASSFEPDRATEAFF.

The V call is TRBV9, the J call TRBJ2-3; the match to TRBD2 covers 11 bases. J lost 5 bases, V lost 0 bases, and 5 bases had no gene match. This CDR3 spans 16 amino acids. Germline assignment: CDR1 SGDLS and CDR2 YYNGEE. Here the CDR3 DNA reads TGTGCCAGCAGCGTAGGTAGCGGGGGGGCCTTAGATACGCAGTATTTT. This codes for CASSVGSGGALDTQYF.

The rearrangement joins TRBV6-6 to TRBJ2-7; the D call may be TRBD1 or TRBD2 (6 bases each). The germline CDR1 and CDR2 sequences are MNHNY and SVGAGI (reference sequence). V was shortened by 2 bases and J by 2 bases, with 10 bases between the two germline ends. The CDR3 has 14 amino acids. The CDR3 bases are TGTGCCAGCAGTTACGCGGGACAACCCTACGAGCAGTACTTC. Amino acids: CASSYAGQPYEQYF.

The rearrangement uses TRBV25-1 and TRBJ2-2; possibly TRBD1 for D (6 bases). This CDR3 comprises 16 residues. The V end lost 0 bases, the J end lost 2 bases, and 10 bases lay between the germline ends. The V gene's germline CDR1 is MGHDK and CDR2 SYGVNS. CDR3: CASSEYRTANTGELFF. CDR3 coding DNA: TGTGCCAGCAGTGAATATAGGACAGCTAACACCGGGGAGCTGTTTTTT.

DNA for the CDR3: TGTGCCAGCAGTTATAGGCCCACCGGGGAGCTGTTTTTT. It is translated as CASSYRPTGELFF. This rearrangement joins TRBV6-5 to TRBJ2-2; unclear D gene. From germline, CDR1 is MNHEY and CDR2 SVGAGI. This CDR3 is built from 13 residues. Trimming shortened V by 3 bases and J by 4 bases, and 6 bases separated the two germline ends.

This clone has only one observation. The rearrangement joins TRBV7-9 to TRBJ2-2, with D possibly matching TRBD1 (5 bases). The germline V gene has CDR1 SEHNR and CDR2 FQNEAQ (reference sequence). V lost 6 bases and J 2 bases, leaving 10 bases between the germline ends. The CDR3 runs to 14 residues. CDR3 sequence: CASRPGQNTGELFF. CDR3 DNA: TGTGCCAGCAGGCCTGGACAAAACACCGGGGAGCTGTTTTTT.

The V gene is TRBV10-3, the J gene TRBJ2-5, with 15 bases aligning to TRBD2. From germline, CDR1 is ENHRY and CDR2 SYGVKD. V lost 6 bases to trimming and J lost 4 bases; unmatched junction nucleotides: 3. This CDR3 comprises 15 residues. CDR3 amino acids: CAIRGLAGGPETQYF. CDR3 DNA sequence: TGTGCCATCAGGGGACTAGCGGGGGGTCCAGAGACCCAGTACTTC.

The DNA for the CDR3 is TGCGCCAGCAGCTTGGAAGATACGCAGTATTTT. It is translated as CASSLEDTQYF. The chain uses TRBV5-1 and TRBJ2-3; the D is unclear. The germline gives CDR1 SGHRS, CDR2 YFSETQ. The V end lost 0 bases, the J end lost 5 bases, and 1 base lay between the germline ends. The length of the CDR3 is 11 residues.

The chain links TRBV6-5 to TRBJ1-2, with 7 bases aligning to TRBD1. Germline loops: CDR1 MNHEY, CDR2 SVGAGI. CDR3 size: 14 residues. With 9 bases clipped from V and 10 bases from J, the junction kept 17 bases outside the gene matches. CDR3 DNA sequence: TGTGCCAGTCAGAGACAGGGTCGGGCCGGGGACTACACCTTC. This codes for CASQRQGRAGDYTF.

J is TRBJ2-3 and V is TRBV12-5; 7 bases are shared with TRBD2. The CDR3 length is 15 residues. Germline values: CDR1 LGHNT, CDR2 FRNRAP. Trimming took 3 bases from V and 0 from J; bases not matched to a gene: 3. The chain's CDR3 is CASGLTAGSTDTQYF. CDR3 sequence (DNA): TGTGCTAGTGGTTTAACAGCGGGGAGCACAGATACGCAGTATTTT.

The rearrangement uses TRBV24-1 and TRBJ1-2; 7 bases match TRBD1. V gave up 4 bases and J gave up 6 bases; unmatched junction bases: 13. The CDR3 extends over 16 amino acids. Germline CDR1 KGHDR, CDR2 SFDVKD. Here the CDR3 DNA reads TGTGCCACCAGTGACCCGGGACAGCCAGAGGGGAATGGCTACACCTTC. Its translation: CATSDPGQPEGNGYTF.

Only a few counts were recorded for this clone. CDR3 protein: CASSQTSGGANEQFF. The CDR3 nucleotides read TGTGCCAGCAGTCAGACTAGCGGGGGGGCAAATGAGCAGTTCTTC. The chain employs TRBV6-4 and TRBJ2-1; 14 positions agree with TRBD2. Germline-derived CDR1 and CDR2 are MRHNA and SNTAGT. The CDR3 spans 15 residues. Trimming at V came to 5 bases and at J to 7 bases, leaving 4 bases not matched to a gene.

About this clone: Other nucleotide sequences from this sample produce the same CDR3. The J gene is TRBJ2-1, the V gene TRBV12-3 or TRBV12-4, with D possibly matching TRBD1 (5 bases). V lost 6 bases and J 4 bases, leaving 7 bases between the germline ends. The CDR3 extends over 12 amino acids. The chain's CDR3 is CASSPGYNEQFF. The CDR3 DNA follows: TGTGCCAGCAGCCCAGGGTACAATGAGCAGTTCTTC.

This clone appeared a single time. The chain carries TRBV5-6 and TRBJ2-3; possible D gene TRBD1, 6 bases. Trimming pared 3 bases from V and 3 bases from J, leaving 17 bases between. The CDR3 has 16 residues. CDR1 SGHDT and CDR2 YYEEEE come from the germline V gene. DNA of the CDR3: TGTGCCAGCAGCTCGGGATACAGGGTTTCGACAGATACGCAGTATTTT. Residues: CASSSGYRVSTDTQYF.